Shown below are 23 T cell receptor beta chains from a single sample sequenced in a study of T cells in Graves' hyperthyroidism and ophthalmopathy. Amplification targeted TCR beta CDR3 regions from RNA transcripts. A first-round RT-PCR of the TCR CDR3 used the HTBI primer set. TCRdb independently ran MiXCR on the multiplex PCR reads; one entry per CDR3 protein. This sample yields 500,000 to 650,000 distinct CDR3 sequences, of which about 14% are seen a single time; roughly 14% belongs to the top ten. The sample taken for sequencing was blood. The receptors were gathered from a woman aged 40 to 50 with Graves' hyperthyroidism.

This clonotype was observed a handful of times. The gene calls are TRBV6-1 and TRBJ2-7, with D perhaps matching TRBD1 (7 bases). Germline V gene data show CDR1 as MNHNS and CDR2 as SASEGT. Trimming took 6 bases from V and 1 from J, leaving 19 bases between them. This CDR3 is 16 amino acids long. CDR3 sequence (DNA): TGTGCCAGCAGGGGAGCCGGAGGGGGCCTATCCTACGAGCAGTACTTC. Amino acids: CASRGAGGGLSYEQYF.

V is TRBV29-1 and J is TRBJ2-7; TRBD1 or TRBD2 may be the D gene (6 bases each). CDR1 is SQVTM and CDR2 is ANQGSEA in the germline V gene. The CDR3 has 14 residues. V was trimmed by 0 bases and J by 7 bases, leaving 16 bases between them. The CDR3 sequence is CSVEDQSGGGEQYF. CDR3 bases: TGCAGCGTTGAAGATCAGAGCGGAGGGGGGGAGCAGTACTTC.

This clonotype was counted many times. The V gene is TRBV29-1, the J gene TRBJ2-7; TRBD1 is a possible D gene (7 bases). The CDR3 is made up of 13 amino acids. V was clipped by 7 bases and J by 6 bases, with 19 bases between them. CDR1 SQVTM and CDR2 ANQGSEA come from the germline V gene. This CDR3 is CSARGGTAAEQYF. The CDR3 nucleotides are TGCAGCGCCAGAGGAGGGACAGCGGCCGAGCAGTACTTC.

V usage is TRBV5-1 and J usage is TRBJ1-5, with a possible D match to TRBD1 (6 bases). The CDR3 runs 15 residues. The germline V gene has CDR1 SGHRS and CDR2 YFSETQ. V was trimmed by 0 bases and J by 5 bases, leaving 12 bases between them. CDR3 region: CASSLESGADQPQHF. The CDR3 DNA sequence: TGCGCCAGCAGCTTGGAGTCAGGGGCGGATCAGCCCCAGCATTTT.

The chain couples TRBV2 to TRBJ2-1; 12 nucleotides agree with TRBD2. Germline values: CDR1 SNHLY, CDR2 FYNNEI. The CDR3 consists of 15 residues. V lost 4 bases to trimming and J lost 7 bases; unmatched junction nucleotides: 5. The CDR3 loop is CASSGLAGVRNEQFF. In nucleotides, the CDR3 is TGTGCCAGCAGTGGACTAGCGGGAGTGAGAAATGAGCAGTTCTTC.

The sample holds many counts of this clonotype. The V gene is TRBV2, the J gene TRBJ1-4; D remains ambiguous. The germline CDR1 and CDR2 sequences are SNHLY and FYNNEI. V was pared by 7 bases and J by 0 bases, with 12 bases between. This CDR3 has 15 amino acids. The CDR3 DNA reads TGTGCCAGCACCATGGACCGAGCAACTAATGAAAAACTGTTTTTT. This codes for CASTMDRATNEKLFF.

This clonotype was recorded many times. The chain uses TRBV20-1 and TRBJ2-1, with 11 bases fitting TRBD2. The CDR3 consists of 16 residues. The V and J ends lost 2 bases and 1 base, in that order; junction bases with no gene match: 4. From germline, CDR1 is DFQATT and CDR2 SNEGSKA (reference sequence). The DNA for the CDR3 is TGCAGTGCTAGAATGACTAGCGGGATATCCTACAATGAGCAGTTCTTC. It translates to CSARMTSGISYNEQFF.

This clonotype was detected a few times. The J gene is TRBJ2-4, the V gene TRBV27, with 8 bases lining up with TRBD2. Trimming took 9 bases from V and 7 from J; bases not matched to a gene: 11. The germline V gene has CDR1 MNHEY and CDR2 SMNVEV (reference sequence). The CDR3 has 14 amino acids. The CDR3 DNA follows: TGTGCCAGAAGGGTAGCGGGAATCGGGAACATTCAGTACTTC. It encodes CARRVAGIGNIQYF.

This clonotype was seen a few times. The rearrangement links TRBV5-1 to TRBJ2-7; 9 nucleotides agree with TRBD1. There are 14 residues in the CDR3. Germline CDR1 SGHRS, CDR2 YFSETQ. The junction had 8 bases not matched to a gene; V was cut back by 3 bases and J by 7 bases. The CDR3: CASSYLQGAGEQYF. CDR3 bases: TGCGCCAGCAGCTATTTACAGGGGGCAGGGGAGCAGTACTTC.

This CDR3 is CAISEMGGGYTF. The CDR3 DNA is TGTGCCATCAGTGAGATGGGGGGCGGCTACACCTTC. V is TRBV10-3 and J is TRBJ1-2, with D perhaps matching TRBD1 (6 bases). Germline CDR1 is ENHRY and CDR2 is SYGVKD. With 2 bases removed from V and 8 bases from J, the gap between germline ends came to 9 bases. This CDR3 contains 12 residues.

This clonotype was counted between two and nine times. The rearrangement uses TRBV19 and TRBJ2-2, with TRBD1 identical over 10 bases. CDR3 length: 16 amino acids. CDR1 is LNHDA, CDR2 SQIVND, per germline (reference sequence). The junction had 7 bases not matched to a gene; V was cut back by 5 bases and J by 4 bases. The CDR3 region is CASSPGQGRGTGELFF. The CDR3, as DNA: TGTGCCAGTAGTCCGGGACAGGGGAGGGGCACCGGGGAGCTGTTTTTT.

The sample holds a few counts of this clonotype. The chain is built from TRBV7-9 and TRBJ2-4; tentative D call: TRBD2 (5 bases). The germline gives CDR1 SEHNR, CDR2 FQNEAQ (reference sequence). The CDR3 runs 13 residues. The V end was cut by 3 bases, the J end by 7 bases, with 10 bases between. In nucleotides, the CDR3 is TGTGCCAGCAGCTTTGGAGGTTCGAACATTCAGTACTTC. Its translation: CASSFGGSNIQYF. Full variable domain (outside the CDR3, taken from reference TRBV7-9 and TRBJ2-4): DTGVSQNPRHKITKRGQNVTFRCDPISEHNRLYWYRQTLGQGPEFLTYFQNEAQLEKSRLLSDRFSAERPKGSFSTLEIQRTEQGDSAMYLCASSFGGSNIQYFGAGTRLSVL.

This clonotype has at least ten counts. This chain uses TRBV2 with TRBJ2-7; 14 bases are a match to TRBD2. Germline CDR1 is SNHLY and CDR2 is FYNNEI. CDR3 length: 14 residues. The junction had 6 bases not matched to a gene; V was cut back by 7 bases and J by 7 bases. The CDR3 nucleotides are TGTGCCAGCAACGGACTAGCGGGAGGAGGGGAGCAGTACTTC. Its protein is CASNGLAGGGEQYF.

Comment on this clonotype: A read error may be the cause here, since a much bigger clone is one base away. CDR3 loop: CASCAPGRGTGELFF. The CDR3 region has the DNA TGTGCCAGCTGTGCCCCAGGGAGAGGGACCGGGGAGCTGTTTTTT. V usage is TRBV27 and J usage is TRBJ2-2, with D perhaps matching TRBD1 or TRBD2 (5 bases each). Trimming pared 8 bases from V and 5 bases from J, leaving 18 bases between. Germline CDR1 and CDR2: MNHEY and SMNVEV (reference sequence). This CDR3 has 15 residues.

In its sample, this clonotype was seen a few times. The J gene is TRBJ1-1, the V gene TRBV5-5; 10 positions agree with TRBD1. The germline V gene has CDR1 SGHKS and CDR2 YYEKEE (reference sequence). This CDR3 region has 14 residues. The junction had 4 bases not matched to a gene; V was cut back by 4 bases and J by 4 bases. CDR3 bases: TGTGCCAGCAGCAACCGGGACAGGGGCACTGAAGCTTTCTTT. Protein: CASSNRDRGTEAFF.

This clonotype was counted many times. This chain joins TRBV7-2 and TRBJ2-5; D call uncertain. Germline-derived CDR1 and CDR2 are SGHTA and FQGNSA. Between the trimmed V and J ends, which lost 5 bases and 3 bases, there was a span of 10 bases. This CDR3 is 13 amino acids long. CDR3 amino acids: CASSPDPKETQYF. The CDR3, as DNA: TGTGCCAGCAGCCCGGACCCGAAAGAGACCCAGTACTTC. The full variable domain, in which reference TRBV7-2 and TRBJ2-5 provide the parts outside the CDR3, is GAGVSQSPSNKVTEKGKDVELRCDPISGHTALYWYRQSLGQGLEFLIYFQGNSAPDKSGLPSDRFSAERTGGSVSTLTIQRTQQEDSAVYLCASSPDPKETQYFGPGTRLLVL.

This clonotype showed up many times. This sequence joins TRBV27 and TRBJ1-1; tentative D call: TRBD1 (5 bases). V was cut by 3 bases and J by 0 bases, with 8 bases left in between. Germline CDR1 and CDR2: MNHEY and SMNVEV (reference sequence). The CDR3 has 14 residues. The CDR3 DNA is TGTGCCAGCAGTTTTTCCAGGGTGAACACTGAAGCTTTCTTT. Translation: CASSFSRVNTEAFF.

This clonotype was recorded many times. The chain combines TRBV12-3 or TRBV12-4 with TRBJ2-3; D uncertain. V was shortened by 1 base and J by 4 bases, with 12 bases between the two germline ends. The CDR3 extends over 15 amino acids. The CDR3 coding sequence is TGTGCCAGCAGTTTAGAGCTAGGAACGGCAGATACGCAGTATTTT. Its translation is CASSLELGTADTQYF.

The chain joins TRBV5-1 to TRBJ2-4, with D perhaps matching TRBD1 (8 bases). CDR3 length: 15 residues. Trimming left V 1 base short and J 6 bases short, with 14 bases between. In germline, CDR1 is SGHRS, CDR2 YFSETQ. In DNA, the CDR3 is TGCGCCAGCAGCTTGTTACAGGGGGGGGGAAACATTCAGTACTTC. The encoded protein is CASSLLQGGGNIQYF.

The V call is TRBV7-8, the J call TRBJ2-7; the match to TRBD2 covers 11 bases. From germline, CDR1 is SGHVS and CDR2 FQNEAQ. The CDR3 consists of 17 residues. Unmatched junction bases numbered 9, after V lost 2 bases and J lost 3 bases. CDR3 sequence: CASSLPRSGTSGYEQYF. CDR3 nucleotide sequence: TGTGCCAGCAGCTTACCACGATCCGGGACTAGCGGCTACGAGCAGTACTTC.

The table lists this clonotype with many counts. V is TRBV18 and J is TRBJ2-7; 7 nucleotides match TRBD2. CDR3 length: 15 residues. The V gene's germline CDR1 is KGHSH and CDR2 LQKENI. Unmatched junction bases numbered 9, after V lost 3 bases and J lost 4 bases. The CDR3 bases are TGTGCCAGCTCACCGGAGGGCGGGGGTTCATACGAGCAGTACTTC. The encoded protein is CASSPEGGGSYEQYF.

This clonotype was counted a few times. The junction and the germline gene differ at one end; a read error may be behind it. The V and J genes are TRBV20-1 and TRBJ1-1; TRBD1 might be the D (5 bases). Germline V CDR1 and CDR2: DFQATT, SNEGSKA (reference sequence). This CDR3 comprises 14 residues. The DNA for the CDR3 is TGCAGTGCTAGAGATCAGGGAGGGCGTAACTCCCCTCTCTTT. It encodes CSARDQGGRNSPLF.

The chain recombines TRBV24-1 with TRBJ1-1; TRBD1 aligns across 9 bases. CDR3 length equals 13 residues. Germline V CDR1 and CDR2: KGHDR, SFDVKD. J was trimmed by 1 base and V by 10 bases; bases with no gene match: 3. In nucleotides, the CDR3 is TGTGCCACAAACAGGGGGCCGAACACTGAAGCTTTCTTT. As protein: CATNRGPNTEAFF.